The source of this T cell receptor (beta chain) is a study of T cells in Graves' hyperthyroidism and ophthalmopathy. It was RNA transcripts that yielded the amplified TCR beta CDR3 regions. Initially, a first-round RT-PCR of the TCR CDR3 employed the HTBI primer set. TCRdb re-called the multiplex PCR reads with MiXCR, one entry per CDR3 protein. The table has roughly 380,000 distinct CDR3 sequences, about 19% seen once; the top ten hold about 4%. Graves' hyperthyroidism qualified as stable when ophthalmopathy did not progress within 18 months. Diagnosis relied on clinical symptoms, serum thyroxine and TRAb, thyroid ultrasound and orbital computed tomography. Study-wide results and caveats: The model anticipated ophthalmopathy a median approximately 6.5 months pre-onset.

In regard to this clonotype: Its cognate antigen is unknown.

From germline, CDR1 is LGHDT and CDR2 YNNKEL (reference sequence). The length of the CDR3 is 16 residues. The V and J ends lost 3 bases and 0 bases respectively, with 12 bases between them. The clonotype originates from a woman aged 18-29 years with Graves' hyperthyroidism. Sequencing used blood. This chain links TRBV3-1 with TRBJ1-3, with D perhaps TRBD1 (5 bases). The CDR3 loop is CASSHSGAGSGNTIYF. The DNA of the CDR3 is TGTGCCAGCAGCCACTCCGGGGCCGGCTCTGGAAACACCATATATTTT.